This TCR beta chain was sequenced in a study of T cells in Graves' hyperthyroidism and ophthalmopathy. Together with thyroid ultrasound, orbital computed tomography, serum thyroxine and TRAb, clinical symptoms were used for diagnoses. PBMCs stemmed from 10 ml fresh peripheral blood. Researchers amplified the TCR beta CDR3 regions from RNA transcripts. The HTBI set primed first-round TCR CDR3 RT-PCR. TCRdb used MiXCR to reprocess the multiplex PCR reads, holding one entry per CDR3 protein. The sample lists 700,000 to 850,000 distinct CDR3 sequences, about a third occurring once. Deletions cut 3 bases from V and 8 bases from J, with 13 bases between. The germline gives CDR1 MGHRA, CDR2 YSYEKL. The CDR3 is 13 residues long. This clonotype was seen a single time.

The sequence was obtained from a woman in her thirties or forties with Graves' hyperthyroidism. The source material was blood. This chain connects TRBV4-1 to TRBJ1-2, with D tentatively TRBD1 (6 bases). DNA of the CDR3: TGCGCCAGCAGCCAGACCCAGACAGGAGGCTACACCTTC. Protein sequence: CASSQTQTGGYTF.